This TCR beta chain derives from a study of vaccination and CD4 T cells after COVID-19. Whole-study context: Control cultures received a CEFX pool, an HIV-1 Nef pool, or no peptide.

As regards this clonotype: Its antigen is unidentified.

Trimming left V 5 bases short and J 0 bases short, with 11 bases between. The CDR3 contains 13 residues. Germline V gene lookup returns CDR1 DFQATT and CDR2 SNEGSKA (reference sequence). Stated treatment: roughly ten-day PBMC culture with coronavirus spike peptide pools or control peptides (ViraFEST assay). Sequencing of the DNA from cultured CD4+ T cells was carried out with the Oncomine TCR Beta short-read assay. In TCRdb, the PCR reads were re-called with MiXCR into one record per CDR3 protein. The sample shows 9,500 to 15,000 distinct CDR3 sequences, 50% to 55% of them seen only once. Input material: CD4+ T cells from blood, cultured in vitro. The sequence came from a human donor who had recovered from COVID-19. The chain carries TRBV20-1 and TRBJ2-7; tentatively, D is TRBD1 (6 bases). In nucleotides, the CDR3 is TGCAGTGCTCACCAGGGGAGCTCCTACGAGCAGTACTTC. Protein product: CSAHQGSSYEQYF.